The entry below describes one TCR beta chain. Trimming stripped 6 bases from V and 1 base from J, with 16 bases between. This CDR3 has 15 amino acids. The V gene's germline CDR1 is MNHEY and CDR2 SVGAGI. Sequencing used immunoSEQ multiplex PCR; TCRdb keeps in-frame clones, though not all of them. The sample lists about 330,000 clones, about 88% seen once, with under 1.3% in the top ten. These data come from a study of blood T cell repertoires in COVID-19. Sequenced: PBMCs or T cells enriched from blood (not recorded which). The receptor was derived from a woman in her thirties who had recovered from COVID-19. This rearrangement joins TRBV6-5 to TRBJ2-7; D gene uncertain. The CDR3 reads CASSRSAVTSYEQYF. CDR3 DNA sequence: TGTGCCAGCAGCCGGTCGGCGGTGACGTCCTACGAGCAGTACTTC.